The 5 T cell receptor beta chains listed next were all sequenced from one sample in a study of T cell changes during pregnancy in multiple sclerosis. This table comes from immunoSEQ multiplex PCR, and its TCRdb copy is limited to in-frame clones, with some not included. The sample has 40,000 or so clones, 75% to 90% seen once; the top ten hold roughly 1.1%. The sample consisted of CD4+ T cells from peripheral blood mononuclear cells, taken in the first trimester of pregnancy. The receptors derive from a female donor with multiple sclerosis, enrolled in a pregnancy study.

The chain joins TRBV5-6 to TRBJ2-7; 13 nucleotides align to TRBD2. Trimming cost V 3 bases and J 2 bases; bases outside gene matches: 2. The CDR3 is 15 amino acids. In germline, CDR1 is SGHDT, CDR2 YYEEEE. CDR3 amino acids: CASSWTSGSTYEQYF. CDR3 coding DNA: TGTGCCAGCAGCTGGACTAGCGGGAGTACCTACGAGCAGTACTTC.

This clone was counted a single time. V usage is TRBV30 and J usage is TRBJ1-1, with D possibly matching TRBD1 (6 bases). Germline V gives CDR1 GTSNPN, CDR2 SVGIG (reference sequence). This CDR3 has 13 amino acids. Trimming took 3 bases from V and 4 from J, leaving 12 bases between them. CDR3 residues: CAWSEQGPTEAFF. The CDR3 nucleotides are TGTGCCTGGAGCGAACAGGGACCCACTGAAGCTTTCTTT.

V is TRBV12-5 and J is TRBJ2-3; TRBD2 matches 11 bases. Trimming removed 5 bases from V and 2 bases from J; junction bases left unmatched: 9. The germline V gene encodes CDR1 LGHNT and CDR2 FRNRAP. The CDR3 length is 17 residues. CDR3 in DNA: TGTGCTAGTGGTGGGATAGCGGGAGGGCCCTCCACAGATACGCAGTATTTT. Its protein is CASGGIAGGPSTDTQYF.

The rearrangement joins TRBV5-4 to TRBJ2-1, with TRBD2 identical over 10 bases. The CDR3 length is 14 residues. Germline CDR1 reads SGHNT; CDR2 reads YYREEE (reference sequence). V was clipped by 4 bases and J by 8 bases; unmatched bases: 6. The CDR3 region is CASSNLAGADEQFF. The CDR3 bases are TGTGCCAGCAGCAACCTAGCGGGAGCAGATGAGCAGTTCTTC.

The CDR3 DNA reads TGTGCCAGCAGCCGGGGGATCTTCTACGAGCAGTACTTC. It encodes CASSRGIFYEQYF. The chain uses TRBV5-4 and TRBJ2-7, with a weak D call TRBD2 (6 bases). V lost 4 bases and J lost 3, with 11 bases in between. The CDR3 sequence is 13 residues long. Germline assignment: CDR1 SGHNT and CDR2 YYREEE (reference sequence).